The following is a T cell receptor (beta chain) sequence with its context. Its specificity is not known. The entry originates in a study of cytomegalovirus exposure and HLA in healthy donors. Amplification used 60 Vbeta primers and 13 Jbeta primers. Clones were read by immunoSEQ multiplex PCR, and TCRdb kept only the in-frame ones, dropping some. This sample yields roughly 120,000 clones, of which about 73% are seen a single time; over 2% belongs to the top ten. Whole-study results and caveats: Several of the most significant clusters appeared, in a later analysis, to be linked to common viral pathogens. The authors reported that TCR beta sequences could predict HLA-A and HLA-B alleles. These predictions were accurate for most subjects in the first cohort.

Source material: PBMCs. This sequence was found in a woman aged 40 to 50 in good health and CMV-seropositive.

The CDR3 loop is CASSPPGGRGQETQYF. The CDR3 bases are TGTGCCAGCAGCCCCCCCGGCGGCAGGGGGCAGGAGACCCAGTACTTC. The V call is TRBV9, the J call TRBJ2-5; TRBD1 aligns across 8 bases. Germline V gene data show CDR1 as SGDLS and CDR2 as YYNGEE. V was pared by 4 bases and J by 5 bases, with 13 bases of the junction left unmatched. This CDR3 spans 16 amino acids.